What follows are 30 T cell receptor beta chains derived from one specimen sequenced in a study of cytomegalovirus exposure and HLA in healthy donors. Primers: 60 Vbeta forward and 13 Jbeta reverse. Here immunoSEQ multiplex PCR was the method, and the copy in TCRdb shows in-frame clones only, minus some. The sample has 90,000 to 130,000 clones, over 60% seen once. The sample taken for sequencing was PBMCs. All receptors come from a woman aged 18 to 35 in good health and CMV-seropositive.

The genes are TRBV5-4 and TRBJ2-1; possible D gene TRBD2, 5 bases. Germline loops: CDR1 SGHNT, CDR2 YYREEE (reference sequence). This CDR3 spans 14 amino acids. V lost 1 base and J lost 7, with 12 bases in between. CDR3 nucleotides: TGTGCCAGCAGCTTGCGGGCTAGCCTAAATGAGCAGTTCTTC. It is translated as CASSLRASLNEQFF.

The rearrangement joins TRBV19 to TRBJ1-1; 10 bases are a match to TRBD1. Trimming at V came to 5 bases and at J to 5 bases, leaving 5 bases not matched to a gene. Germline V gene lookup returns CDR1 LNHDA and CDR2 SQIVND (reference sequence). The CDR3 spans 14 residues. CDR3 DNA: TGTGCCAGTAGTCCTTGGGACAGGGGTACTGAAGCTTTCTTT. This sequence encodes CASSPWDRGTEAFF.

The V call is TRBV28, the J call TRBJ1-2; 8 nucleotides align to TRBD1. This CDR3 region has 16 residues. The V gene end was trimmed by 5 bases and the J gene end by 5 bases; junction bases not matched to a gene: 13. Germline values: CDR1 MDHEN, CDR2 SYDVKM. For the CDR3, the DNA is TGTGCCAGCAGTCAGACAGGGGAGCTGGGATCATATGGCTACACCTTC. This gives the protein CASSQTGELGSYGYTF.

The chain combines TRBV29-1 with TRBJ2-6, with no clear D. In germline, CDR1 is SQVTM, CDR2 ANQGSEA. With 5 bases removed from V and 0 bases from J, the gap between germline ends came to 11 bases. The CDR3 has 15 amino acids. The DNA of the CDR3 is TGCAGCGTTATACTCCGCTACTCTGGGGCCAACGTCCTGACTTTC. Translated: CSVILRYSGANVLTF. Filled out from reference TRBV29-1 and TRBJ2-6, the complete variable domain reads SAVISQKPSRDICQRGTSLTIQCQVDSQVTMMFWYRQQPGQSLTLIATANQGSEATYESGFVIDKFPISRPNLTFSTLTVSNMSPEDSSIYLCSVILRYSGANVLTFGAGSRLTVL.

V gene TRBV7-2 combines with J gene TRBJ2-3, with D maybe TRBD2 (5 bases). V was pared by 1 base and J by 4 bases, with 12 bases between. The CDR3 has 15 amino acids. Germline V CDR1 and CDR2: SGHTA, FQGNSA. The CDR3 nucleotides read TGTGCCAGCAGCTTAGTCGTGGGGAGCGCAGATACGCAGTATTTT. Its protein is CASSLVVGSADTQYF.

The genes are TRBV7-2 and TRBJ2-2; unclear D gene. This CDR3 region has 13 residues. V lost 4 bases to trimming and J lost 5 bases, with 8 bases between them. From germline, CDR1 is SGHTA and CDR2 FQGNSA. CDR3 sequence (DNA): TGTGCCAGCAGCTATAGCACTACCGGGGAGCTGTTTTTT. Translated: CASSYSTTGELFF.

This chain links TRBV30 with TRBJ1-2; D is perhaps TRBD1 (5 bases). This CDR3 is built from 12 residues. Germline V gene lookup returns CDR1 GTSNPN and CDR2 SVGIG (reference sequence). Trimming shortened V by 1 base and J by 5 bases, and 8 bases separated the two germline ends. The CDR3 sequence is CAWSETEYGYTF. The CDR3, as DNA: TGTGCCTGGAGTGAGACAGAGTATGGCTACACCTTC.

This sequence joins TRBV7-9 and TRBJ2-3; a possible D gene is TRBD2 (6 bases). There are 15 residues in the CDR3. The V end was cut by 6 bases, the J end by 1 base, with 14 bases between. Germline V gene sequence: CDR1 SEHNR, CDR2 FQNEAQ (reference sequence). The CDR3 DNA reads as TGTGCCAGCAGACCAAAGCGGGTAGGCACAGATACGCAGTATTTT. Amino acids: CASRPKRVGTDTQYF.

The V and J genes are TRBV27 and TRBJ1-1; TRBD1 aligns across 9 bases. This CDR3 is built from 15 residues. The V segment lost 5 bases and the J segment 5 bases; nucleotides outside the gene matches: 9. Germline CDR1 MNHEY, CDR2 SMNVEV (reference sequence). The DNA for the CDR3 is TGTGCCAGCAGTCTCCACTTGACAGGGGGAACTGAAGCTTTCTTT. As protein: CASSLHLTGGTEAFF.

As concerns this clone: Its ends do not fully match the called genes, so a read error is possible. V usage is TRBV18 and J usage is TRBJ1-2, with D possibly matching TRBD1 (6 bases). This CDR3 is 16 amino acids long. CDR1 KGHSH and CDR2 LQKENI come from the germline V gene. DNA of the CDR3: TGTGCCAGCTCACCAACGTTCGGCTCAGGGGTATTTGGCTATACCTTC. Amino acids: CASSPTFGSGVFGYTF.

This chain links TRBV6-1 with TRBJ2-1; 9 bases map to TRBD2. The CDR3 runs to 15 residues. Germline V gene lookup returns CDR1 MNHNS and CDR2 SASEGT. The J segment lost 7 bases and the V segment lost 7 bases, leaving 11 bases of the junction unmatched. The CDR3: CASTRGGRAVNEQFF. In nucleotides, the CDR3 is TGTGCCAGCACCCGGGGCGGGAGGGCCGTTAATGAGCAGTTCTTC.

The CDR3 coding sequence is TGTGCCAGCAGCCTCACTAGCGGGAGCACCGGGGAGCTGTTTTTT. This gives the protein CASSLTSGSTGELFF. The V and J genes are TRBV4-2 and TRBJ2-2, with 11 bases matching TRBD2. The germline gives CDR1 LGHNA, CDR2 YNFKEQ. Trimming took 4 bases from V and 4 from J; bases not matched to a gene: 2. CDR3 length equals 15 residues.

This clone has just one count. The junction and the germline gene differ at one end; a read error may be behind it. The chain recombines TRBV27 with TRBJ2-3, with a possible D match to TRBD2 (7 bases). The CDR3 has 18 residues. CDR1 MNHEY and CDR2 SMNVEV come from the germline V gene (reference sequence). CDR3 DNA: TGTGCCAGCAGTTTAAATGGAGCCCTCACGGGGGGCACAGATGCGCAGTATTTT. It is translated as CASSLNGALTGGTDAQYF.

V is TRBV6-5 and J is TRBJ1-1; 8 nucleotides align to TRBD1. CDR1 is MNHEY, CDR2 SVGAGI, per germline. This CDR3 contains 14 residues. Germline trimming cut 6 bases from V and 6 bases from J; bases unmatched to any gene: 9. The CDR3 protein is CASRLDRESAEAFF. CDR3 DNA sequence: TGTGCCAGCAGGCTGGACAGGGAGAGCGCTGAAGCTTTCTTT.

The rearrangement joins TRBV5-1 to TRBJ1-2; no clear D. The CDR3 runs to 13 residues. Germline CDR1 reads SGHRS; CDR2 reads YFSETQ. V shed 0 bases and J shed 8 bases, with 11 bases lying between them. The CDR3 loop is CASSLDGYRGYTF. For the CDR3, the DNA is TGCGCCAGCAGCTTGGACGGGTATAGGGGCTACACCTTC.

The chain carries TRBV9 and TRBJ2-7; 8 bases match TRBD1. The CDR3 length is 14 residues. After removal of 4 bases from V and 1 base from J, the junction contained 4 bases not matched to a gene. In germline, CDR1 is SGDLS, CDR2 YYNGEE. CDR3 loop: CASSPRQGSYEQYF. The CDR3 nucleotides read TGTGCCAGCAGCCCCCGACAGGGGTCCTACGAGCAGTACTTC.

The chain joins TRBV18 to TRBJ2-5; D call uncertain. Germline CDR1 reads KGHSH; CDR2 reads LQKENI. The CDR3 extends over 11 amino acids. The V end lost 3 bases, the J end lost 5 bases, and 4 bases lay between the germline ends. As DNA, the CDR3 is TGTGCCAGCTCACCGGCCGAGACCCAGTACTTC. This translates into CASSPAETQYF.

The chain links TRBV2 to TRBJ2-1; TRBD2 agrees at 9 bases. Germline V gene lookup returns CDR1 SNHLY and CDR2 FYNNEI. V gave up 3 bases and J gave up 2 bases; unmatched junction bases: 2. CDR3 size: 15 residues. In DNA, the CDR3 is TGTGCCAGCAGTGAGCGGGAGGGACCCTACAATGAGCAGTTCTTC. Residues: CASSEREGPYNEQFF.

The chain employs TRBV5-1 and TRBJ1-2, with 8 bases identical to TRBD1. Germline values: CDR1 SGHRS, CDR2 YFSETQ. The CDR3 loop spans 16 amino acids. V shed 2 bases and J 1 base; nucleotides not matched to a gene: 7. CDR3: CASSFWTGRINYGYTF. In nucleotides, the CDR3 is TGCGCCAGCAGCTTTTGGACAGGGAGAATTAACTATGGCTACACCTTC. Together with reference TRBV5-1 and TRBJ1-2, the CDR3 gives the full variable domain: KAGVTQTPRYLIKTRGQQVTLSCSPISGHRSVSWYQQTPGQGLQFLFEYFSETQRNKGNFPGRFSGRQFSNSRSEMNVSTLELGDSALYLCASSFWTGRINYGYTFGSGTRLTVV.

This rearrangement joins TRBV5-1 to TRBJ2-1, with 7 bases fitting TRBD1. J was trimmed by 3 bases and V by 1 base; bases with no gene match: 4. Germline CDR1 SGHRS, CDR2 YFSETQ. CDR3 length: 15 residues. CDR3 sequence (DNA): TGCGCCAGCAGCTTGAGGACAGGCGACTACAATGAGCAGTTCTTC. This gives the protein CASSLRTGDYNEQFF.

This clone was recorded once. The chain uses TRBV14 and TRBJ2-6, with D hard to call. CDR3 length: 16 residues. The V end was cut by 4 bases, the J end by 0 bases, with 10 bases between. The germline CDR1 and CDR2 sequences are SGHDN and FVKESK. The CDR3 coding sequence is TGTGCCAGCAGCCGAAGCAAGTACTCTGGGGCCAACGTCCTGACTTTC. Its protein is CASSRSKYSGANVLTF.

This clone came up once. The chain combines TRBV27 with TRBJ2-6; D uncertain. V shed 0 bases and J shed 0 bases, with 12 bases lying between them. CDR1 and CDR2 (germline): MNHEY, SMNVEV (reference sequence). The CDR3 sequence is 18 residues long. The CDR3 loop is CASSLSNSHYSGANVLTF. The CDR3, as DNA: TGTGCCAGCAGTTTATCGAATAGTCACTACTCTGGGGCCAACGTCCTGACTTTC.

This clone has just a few counts. V is TRBV7-9 and J is TRBJ1-2; no definite D call. CDR3 size: 14 residues. Germline V lookup: CDR1 SEHNR, CDR2 FQNEAQ (reference sequence). Trimming pared 2 bases from V and 7 bases from J, leaving 14 bases between. Written as DNA, the CDR3 is TGTGCCAGCAGCTTACTGCCCCGAGAACGTGGCTACACCTTC. It specifies CASSLLPRERGYTF.

The rearrangement uses TRBV27 and TRBJ1-1, with no clear D. CDR1 MNHEY and CDR2 SMNVEV come from the germline V gene (reference sequence). The CDR3 covers 14 residues. Trimming stripped 6 bases from V and 1 base from J, with 12 bases between. Here the CDR3 DNA reads TGTGCCAGCAGCTCCGCACATACGAACACTGAAGCTTTCTTT. It translates to CASSSAHTNTEAFF.

This clone was observed once. V usage is TRBV6-5 and J usage is TRBJ2-7; 10 bases agree with TRBD2. This CDR3 has 15 amino acids. Germline lookup yields CDR1 MNHEY and CDR2 SVGAGI. V dropped 5 bases and J dropped 1; count of bases not matched to a gene: 5. The CDR3 loop is CASSRRTSGSYEQYF. CDR3 coding DNA: TGTGCCAGCAGTAGACGGACTAGCGGATCCTACGAGCAGTACTTC.

V is TRBV18 and J is TRBJ1-5; D ambiguous. Between the trimmed V and J ends, which lost 0 bases and 2 bases, there was a span of 14 bases. CDR1 KGHSH and CDR2 LQKENI come from the germline V gene. The CDR3 has 17 amino acids. The CDR3 coding sequence is TGTGCCAGCTCACCACCGGCGGGCCCCCCTGGCAATCAGCCCCAGCATTTT. This translates into CASSPPAGPPGNQPQHF.

This chain links TRBV9 with TRBJ2-3; no clear D. This CDR3 is 13 amino acids long. Germline values: CDR1 SGDLS, CDR2 YYNGEE. Trimming removed 3 bases from V and 3 bases from J, with 8 bases in between. CDR3 sequence reads: CASSASETDTQYF. CDR3 in DNA: TGTGCCAGCAGCGCGAGCGAAACAGATACGCAGTATTTT.

This clone was found a few times. V usage is TRBV6-5 and J usage is TRBJ1-5, with D maybe TRBD1 (5 bases). The germline gives CDR1 MNHEY, CDR2 SVGAGI. CDR3 length equals 15 residues. Between the trimmed V and J ends, which lost 0 bases and 7 bases, there was a span of 13 bases. CDR3 sequence reads: CASSYSFGGVQPQHF. The CDR3 nucleotides are TGTGCCAGCAGTTACTCCTTTGGAGGGGTACAGCCCCAGCATTTT.

The chain is built from TRBV12-5 and TRBJ2-6; no definite D call. V lost 2 bases and J 11 bases, leaving 7 bases between the germline ends. Germline CDR1 LGHNT, CDR2 FRNRAP. The CDR3 covers 12 residues. CDR3 amino acids: CASGLPLYVLTF. In DNA, the CDR3 is TGTGCTAGTGGTTTGCCCCTCTACGTCCTGACTTTC. Combining the CDR3 with reference TRBV12-5 and TRBJ2-6 gives the whole variable domain DARVTQTPRHKVTEMGQEVTMRCQPILGHNTVFWYRQTMMQGLELLAYFRNRAPLDDSGMPKDRFSAEMPDATLATLKIQPSEPRDSAVYFCASGLPLYVLTFGAGSRLTVL.

The V and J genes are TRBV19 and TRBJ2-2, with TRBD2 matching over 8 bases. CDR1 LNHDA and CDR2 SQIVND come from the germline V gene (reference sequence). The CDR3 loop spans 14 amino acids. With V trimmed by 6 bases and J by 5 bases, 5 bases remained unmatched. The CDR3 reads CASSRGLVTGELFF. The CDR3 coding sequence is TGTGCCAGTAGCCGGGGACTAGTAACCGGGGAGCTGTTTTTT.